This note documents a single TCR beta chain sequence. V was clipped by 0 bases and J by 4 bases, with 13 bases between them. The CDR3 length is 15 residues. Germline V gene sequence: CDR1 SGHRS, CDR2 YFSETQ. The sample is drawn from a study of blood T cell repertoires in COVID-19. Turning to the study itself: From the United States, Italy and Spain came samples of acute and convalescent COVID-19.

Source study methods: Amplification of reference gene primers provided the estimated nucleated cell counts. TCRdb's copy holds only in-frame clones and misses some; the assay was immunoSEQ multiplex PCR. V and J calls and clone size are given by that table; D and trimming were obtained from the DNA. The data hold roughly 230,000 clones, with about 86% observed a single time. Sequencing input: peripheral blood. The chain joins TRBV5-1 to TRBJ1-2; perhaps TRBD1 as D (5 bases). The sequence was collected from a middle-aged man with active or convalescent COVID-19. As DNA, the CDR3 is TGCGCCAGCAGCTTGGCAGGGAACAACCCCTATGGCTACACCTTC. Translating it yields CASSLAGNNPYGYTF.